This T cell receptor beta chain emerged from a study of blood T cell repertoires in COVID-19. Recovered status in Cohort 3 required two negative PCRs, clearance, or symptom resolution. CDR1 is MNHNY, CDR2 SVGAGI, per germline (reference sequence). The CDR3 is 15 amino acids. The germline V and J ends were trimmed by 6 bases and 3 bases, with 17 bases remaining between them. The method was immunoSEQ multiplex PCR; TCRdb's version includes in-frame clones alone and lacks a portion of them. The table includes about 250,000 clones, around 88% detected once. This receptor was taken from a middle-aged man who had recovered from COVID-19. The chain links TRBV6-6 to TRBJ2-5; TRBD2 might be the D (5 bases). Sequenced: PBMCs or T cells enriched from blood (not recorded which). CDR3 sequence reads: CASRQPWAGEETQYF. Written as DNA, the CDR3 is TGTGCCAGCAGGCAGCCTTGGGCGGGCGAAGAGACCCAGTACTTC.